The subject of this entry is one T cell receptor beta chain. This sample was taken from a study of spatial heterogeneity in lung cancer. Study in general: Detection consistently captured more beta-chain sequences than alpha-chain sequences.

Every TCR cDNA molecule bore a unique molecular identifier. TCRdb re-called the 5' RACE reads through MiXCR, storing one row per CDR3 protein. This sample carries more than 85,000 distinct CDR3 sequences, approximately 8.6% of them seen once, and the ten largest clones take 6.9%. Germline CDR1 SEHNR, CDR2 FQNEAQ (reference sequence). The CDR3 is 15 residues long. The V end was cut by 3 bases, the J end by 1 base, with 13 bases between. Time point here: sample taken at primary tumor resection. Unsorted whole RNA of tumor, nontumor lung or frozen PBMC was sequenced. There were 72 donors, all of them untreated patients with early-stage non-small cell lung cancer.

The V call is TRBV7-9, the J call TRBJ2-7; TRBD2 might be the D (7 bases). The TCR was taken from a male donor with early-stage non-small cell lung cancer. The starting material was PBMCs, obtained at surgery. This CDR3 reads CASSFIRGGSYEQYF. In nucleotides, the CDR3 is TGTGCCAGCAGCTTTATCAGGGGAGGGTCCTACGAGCAGTACTTC.